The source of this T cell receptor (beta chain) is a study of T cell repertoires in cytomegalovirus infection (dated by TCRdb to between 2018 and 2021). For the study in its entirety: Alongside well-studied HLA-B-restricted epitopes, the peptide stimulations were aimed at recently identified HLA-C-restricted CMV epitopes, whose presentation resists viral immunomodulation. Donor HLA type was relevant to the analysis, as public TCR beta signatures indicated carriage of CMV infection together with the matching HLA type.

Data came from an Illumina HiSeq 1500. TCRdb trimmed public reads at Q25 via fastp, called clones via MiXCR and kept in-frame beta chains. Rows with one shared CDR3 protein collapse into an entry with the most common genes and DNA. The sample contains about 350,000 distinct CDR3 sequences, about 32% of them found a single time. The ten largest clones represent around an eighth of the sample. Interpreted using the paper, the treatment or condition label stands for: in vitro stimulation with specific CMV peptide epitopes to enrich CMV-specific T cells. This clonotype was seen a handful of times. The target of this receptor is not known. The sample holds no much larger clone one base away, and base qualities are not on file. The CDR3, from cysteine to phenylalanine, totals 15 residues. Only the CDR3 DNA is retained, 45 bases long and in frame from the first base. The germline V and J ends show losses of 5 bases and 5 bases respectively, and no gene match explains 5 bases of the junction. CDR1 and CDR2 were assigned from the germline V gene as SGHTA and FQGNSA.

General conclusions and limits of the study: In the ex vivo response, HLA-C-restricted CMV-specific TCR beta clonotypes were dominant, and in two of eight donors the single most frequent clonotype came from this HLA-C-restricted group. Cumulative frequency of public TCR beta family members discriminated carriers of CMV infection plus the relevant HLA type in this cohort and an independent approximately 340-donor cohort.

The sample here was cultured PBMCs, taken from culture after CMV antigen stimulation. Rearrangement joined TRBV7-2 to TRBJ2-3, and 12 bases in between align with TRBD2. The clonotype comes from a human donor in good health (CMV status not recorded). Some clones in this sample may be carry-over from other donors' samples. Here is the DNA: TGTGCCAGCAGCGCGACTAGCGGGAGACTAGATACGCAGTATTTT. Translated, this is CASSATSGRLDTQYF.